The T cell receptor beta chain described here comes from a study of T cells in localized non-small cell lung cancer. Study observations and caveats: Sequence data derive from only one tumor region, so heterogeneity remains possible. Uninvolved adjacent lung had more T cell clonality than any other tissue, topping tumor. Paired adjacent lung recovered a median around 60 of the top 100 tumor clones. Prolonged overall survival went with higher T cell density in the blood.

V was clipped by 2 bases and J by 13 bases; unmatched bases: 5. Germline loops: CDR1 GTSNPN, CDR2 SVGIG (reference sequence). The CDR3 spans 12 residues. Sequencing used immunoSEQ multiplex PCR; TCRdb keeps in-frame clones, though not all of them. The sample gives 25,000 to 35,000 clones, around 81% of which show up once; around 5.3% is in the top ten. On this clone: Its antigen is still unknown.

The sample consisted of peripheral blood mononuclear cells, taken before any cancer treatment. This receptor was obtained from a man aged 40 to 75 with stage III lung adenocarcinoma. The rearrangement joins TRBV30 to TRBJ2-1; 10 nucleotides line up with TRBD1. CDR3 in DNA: TGTGCCTGGAGTAGGACAGGGGGAGCTCAGTTCTTC. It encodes CAWSRTGGAQFF.